This T cell receptor beta chain derives from a study of blood T cells in healthy people across ages. This clonotype came up a few times. With 3 bases clipped from V and 4 bases from J, the junction kept 7 bases outside the gene matches. Germline loops: CDR1 SGHRS, CDR2 YFSETQ. This CDR3 comprises 16 residues. Together with a sample-barcoded 5' primer, a J-beta primer mix was included in a second PCR lasting 7 to 11 cycles. TCRdb analysed the 5' RACE reads with MiXCR anew, one entry per CDR3 protein. The repertoire holds over 600,000 distinct CDR3 sequences, with less than 60% as singletons. Sequenced: blood. The sequence derives from an elderly man in good health. The chain is built from TRBV5-1 and TRBJ2-1; 10 nucleotides line up with TRBD2. CDR3 bases: TGCGCCAGCAGCTCCGCACTAGCGGGGATATACAATGAGCAGTTCTTC. It is translated as CASSSALAGIYNEQFF.